The next 26 T cell receptor beta chains were all read from a single sample in a study of Ad26.COV2.S vaccination and SARS-CoV-2 variants. Noted treatment: around 19 received Ad26.COV2.S at low or high dose, single or two shots; roughly five received placebo; per-sample allocation not given. Specimen acquisition occurred on day 63 following the initial vaccine or placebo injection. The assay was immunoSEQ multiplex PCR, and TCRdb's table has in-frame clones only and misses some. The sample has approximately 480,000 clones, around nine tenths seen once. The input for sequencing was peripheral blood, taken in a trial of Ad26.COV2.S vaccine versus placebo. These receptors all come from a person aged 18-60 years who received the Ad26.COV2.S COVID-19 vaccine or a placebo.

This rearrangement joins TRBV27 to TRBJ2-1, with TRBD2 identical over 13 bases. Germline V gives CDR1 MNHEY, CDR2 SMNVEV (reference sequence). The CDR3 runs to 19 residues. Losses at the gene ends were 8 bases for V and 1 base for J; bases not matched to a gene: 14. As DNA, the CDR3 is TGTGCCAGCGGTTCAGGACTAGCGGGAGTTCAAGCTTCCTACAATGAGCAGTTCTTC. Amino acid sequence: CASGSGLAGVQASYNEQFF.

The chain has TRBV7-9 and TRBJ1-1; no definite D call. V shed 1 base and J shed 1 base, with 10 bases lying between them. This CDR3 comprises 15 residues. Germline CDR1 reads SEHNR; CDR2 reads FQNEAQ (reference sequence). The CDR3 loop reads CASSLEGLGNTEAFF. CDR3 DNA: TGTGCCAGCAGCTTAGAAGGGTTGGGGAACACTGAAGCTTTCTTT. Supplemented by reference TRBV7-9 and TRBJ1-1, the full variable domain reads DTGVSQNPRHKITKRGQNVTFRCDPISEHNRLYWYRQTLGQGPEFLTYFQNEAQLEKSRLLSDRFSAERPKGSFSTLEIQRTEQGDSAMYLCASSLEGLGNTEAFFGQGTRLTVV.

This clone was observed a single time. The V gene is TRBV4-2, the J gene TRBJ2-5; D not resolved. From germline, CDR1 is LGHNA and CDR2 YNFKEQ. Trimming took off 2 bases at V and 2 bases at J, with 12 bases between the two ends. The CDR3 is 15 residues long. The CDR3 sequence: CASSQRDARQETQYF. The CDR3 DNA reads TGTGCCAGCAGCCAAAGAGACGCCCGGCAAGAGACCCAGTACTTC.

This clone was seen just once. Here the CDR3 reads CASSRTVGNTIYF. DNA for the CDR3: TGTGCCAGCAGTAGGACAGTGGGAAACACCATATATTTT. The chain recombines TRBV6-5 with TRBJ1-3, with D possibly matching TRBD1 (6 bases). Germline V CDR1 and CDR2: MNHEY, SVGAGI. Trimming took off 5 bases at V and 4 bases at J, with 9 bases between the two ends. This CDR3 is 13 amino acids long.

The V and J genes are TRBV9 and TRBJ1-1, with D unclear. The CDR3 runs 14 residues. From germline, CDR1 is SGDLS and CDR2 YYNGEE. V was cut by 0 bases and J by 4 bases, with 10 bases left in between. The CDR3 DNA reads as TGTGCCAGCAGCGTAGGGCAGAAGGGCACTGAAGCTTTCTTT. Translating it yields CASSVGQKGTEAFF.

V and J are TRBV30 and TRBJ2-2; 7 bases align to TRBD2. Germline V lookup: CDR1 GTSNPN, CDR2 SVGIG (reference sequence). V lost 4 bases to trimming and J lost 6 bases; unmatched junction nucleotides: 8. The CDR3 runs 14 residues. Written as DNA, the CDR3 is TGTGCCTGGACCCCCGGGGGGATGCCCGGGGAGCTGTTTTTT. Amino acid sequence: CAWTPGGMPGELFF. Complete variable domain (other parts from reference TRBV30 and TRBJ2-2): SQTIHQWPATLVQPVGSPLSLECTVEGTSNPNLYWYRQAAGRGLQLLFYSVGIGQISSEVPQNLSASRPQDRQFILSSKKLLLSDSGFYLCAWTPGGMPGELFFGEGSRLTVL.

This clone was detected only a few times. CDR3 nucleotides: TGTGCCAGCAGCTGGAGAGGAAGCAATCAGCCCCAGCATTTT. The encoded protein is CASSWRGSNQPQHF. The rearrangement uses TRBV2 and TRBJ1-5; D call uncertain. This CDR3 is 14 amino acids long. Germline V lookup: CDR1 SNHLY, CDR2 FYNNEI. V lost 6 bases and J lost 1, with 10 bases in between.

The gene calls are TRBV2 and TRBJ1-5; D unresolved. The ends were cut back, 8 bases at V and 1 base at J, with 12 bases in the middle. From germline, CDR1 is SNHLY and CDR2 FYNNEI. The CDR3 runs 14 residues. CDR3 bases: TGTGCCAGCTCGACATTCCGGAGCAATCAGCCCCAGCATTTT. As protein: CASSTFRSNQPQHF. The full variable domain, its missing parts supplied by reference TRBV2 and TRBJ1-5, is EPEVTQTPSHQVTQMGQEVILRCVPISNHLYFYWYRQILGQKVEFLVSFYNNEISEKSEIFDDQFSVERPDGSNFTLKIRSTKLEDSAMYFCASSTFRSNQPQHFGDGTRLSIL.

This clone appeared once. The rearrangement links TRBV5-4 to TRBJ2-5, with a tentative D call TRBD1 (6 bases). Germline V lookup: CDR1 SGHNT, CDR2 YYREEE (reference sequence). Trimming shortened V by 3 bases and J by 2 bases, and 11 bases separated the two germline ends. This CDR3 contains 14 residues. The CDR3 region has the DNA TGTGCCAGCAGCTCCCGGGACACACAAGAGACCCAGTACTTC. Protein: CASSSRDTQETQYF.

The V call is TRBV12-3 or TRBV12-4, the J call TRBJ1-1; tentative D call: TRBD1 (6 bases). The V gene lost 3 bases and the J gene lost 4 bases, with 9 bases spanning the gap. The length of the CDR3 is 13 residues. CDR3 nucleotide sequence: TGTGCCAGCAGTTTCACAGGGTCCACTGAAGCTTTCTTT. Translated, it gives CASSFTGSTEAFF.

The V gene is TRBV27, the J gene TRBJ2-7; 9 nucleotides agree with TRBD1. The CDR3 loop spans 17 amino acids. CDR1 is MNHEY, CDR2 SMNVEV, per germline (reference sequence). After removal of 2 bases from V and 1 base from J, the junction contained 9 bases not matched to a gene. Here the CDR3 reads CASSLISGTGLSYEQYF. The CDR3 region has the DNA TGTGCCAGCAGTTTAATCAGCGGGACAGGGTTATCCTACGAGCAGTACTTC.

The V call is TRBV5-1, the J call TRBJ2-5, with D possibly being TRBD1 (5 bases). V lost 7 bases and J lost 5, with 21 bases in between. The CDR3 runs to 15 residues. Germline CDR1 and CDR2: SGHRS and YFSETQ. The CDR3 protein is CASGSPSGLGETQYF. The DNA for the CDR3 is TGCGCCAGCGGGTCCCCTTCAGGGTTGGGGGAGACCCAGTACTTC.

J is TRBJ1-5 and V is TRBV5-1; 7 bases line up with TRBD1. The CDR3 loop spans 15 amino acids. Trimming took 0 bases from V and 5 from J; bases not matched to a gene: 5. CDR1 and CDR2 from the germline V gene are SGHRS and YFSETQ. The CDR3 here is CASSLDGTAYQPQHF. Written as DNA, the CDR3 is TGCGCCAGCAGCTTGGATGGGACAGCTTATCAGCCCCAGCATTTT.

The rearrangement uses TRBV15 and TRBJ2-1, with D possibly TRBD2 on 7 matching bases. Germline CDR1 and CDR2: LNHNV and YYDKDF (reference sequence). Deletions cut 3 bases from V and 8 bases from J, with 14 bases between. This CDR3 spans 14 amino acids. CDR3 DNA sequence: TGTGCCACCAGCAGGGGGAGGGGGGCCCATGAGCAGTTCTTC. This translates into CATSRGRGAHEQFF. Together with reference TRBV15 and TRBJ2-1, the CDR3 gives the full variable domain: DAMVIQNPRYQVTQFGKPVTLSCSQTLNHNVMYWYQQKSSQAPKLLFHYYDKDFNNEADTPDNFQSRRPNTSFCFLDIRSPGLGDTAMYLCATSRGRGAHEQFFGPGTRLTVL.

The rearrangement links TRBV27 to TRBJ2-3; 8 bases align to TRBD2. In germline, CDR1 is MNHEY, CDR2 SMNVEV (reference sequence). The CDR3 is 15 residues long. V shed 3 bases, J shed 4 bases, and the junction held 6 bases outside the gene matches. The CDR3 sequence: CASSFPGGVADTQYF. The CDR3 coding sequence is TGTGCCAGCAGTTTTCCGGGAGGGGTAGCAGATACGCAGTATTTT.

The rearrangement uses TRBV5-1 and TRBJ2-2, with unresolved D. The germline V gene has CDR1 SGHRS and CDR2 YFSETQ. Trimming left V 2 bases short and J 2 bases short, with 10 bases between. The CDR3 covers 15 residues. The CDR3 spells CASSFRQDNTGELFF. In DNA, the CDR3 is TGCGCCAGCAGCTTTCGGCAGGACAACACCGGGGAGCTGTTTTTT.

This clone has just one count. The chain links TRBV19 to TRBJ1-5, with D possibly being TRBD1 (6 bases). Trimming took 6 bases from V and 5 from J, leaving 17 bases between them. From germline, CDR1 is LNHDA and CDR2 SQIVND (reference sequence). This CDR3 is built from 15 residues. The CDR3 coding sequence is TGTGCCAGTAGGGAGTGGGGGGCCCCCGATCAGCCCCAGCATTTT. Encoded protein: CASREWGAPDQPQHF.

This clone was detected a few times. This chain joins TRBV30 and TRBJ1-5, with 8 bases identical to TRBD1. The CDR3 has 14 amino acids. J gave up 4 bases and V 1 base, and 3 bases lay outside the gene matches. Germline V gene lookup returns CDR1 GTSNPN and CDR2 SVGIG (reference sequence). Written as DNA, the CDR3 is TGTGCCTGGAGTGAGGGACAGGAAAATCAGCCCCAGCATTTT. The encoded protein is CAWSEGQENQPQHF.

The chain links TRBV7-2 to TRBJ2-3; 10 bases line up with TRBD2. After removal of 11 bases from V and 9 bases from J, the junction contained 14 bases not matched to a gene. Germline V gene sequence: CDR1 SGHTA, CDR2 FQGNSA. The CDR3 contains 14 residues. CDR3 in amino acids: CAGRLAGVEGTQYF. The CDR3 nucleotides read TGTGCCGGTCGACTAGCGGGTGTGGAAGGGACGCAGTATTTT.

The chain carries TRBV4-2 and TRBJ2-5, with D perhaps TRBD1 (5 bases). Deletions cut 3 bases from V and 0 bases from J, with 14 bases between. The CDR3 sequence is 16 residues long. Germline loops: CDR1 LGHNA, CDR2 YNFKEQ. CDR3: CASSQRFGADQETQYF. CDR3 in DNA: TGTGCCAGCAGCCAGAGGTTTGGGGCTGACCAAGAGACCCAGTACTTC.

The rearrangement joins TRBV11-2 to TRBJ2-5; D is perhaps TRBD2 (6 bases). CDR1 is SGHAT and CDR2 is FQNNGV in the germline V gene. Trimming pared 0 bases from V and 4 bases from J, leaving 12 bases between. This CDR3 is 15 amino acids long. CDR3: CASSLDDVGGETQYF. The DNA of the CDR3 is TGTGCCAGCAGCTTAGATGATGTGGGAGGAGAGACCCAGTACTTC.

The CDR3 spells CASSSTDSYEQYF. CDR3 coding DNA: TGTGCCAGCAGCTCCACGGACTCCTACGAGCAGTACTTC. The chain employs TRBV5-6 and TRBJ2-7; D is uncertain. The CDR3 runs 13 residues. V was clipped by 3 bases and J by 0 bases, with 7 bases between them. Germline V gene lookup returns CDR1 SGHDT and CDR2 YYEEEE.

The rearrangement joins TRBV6-5 to TRBJ2-3; D might be TRBD1 (6 bases). The CDR3 runs to 14 residues. Germline V gene data show CDR1 as MNHEY and CDR2 as SVGAGI. V was pared by 5 bases and J by 4 bases, with 13 bases between. The CDR3 sequence is CASSQTGLADTQYF. For the CDR3, the DNA is TGTGCCAGCAGTCAAACAGGGTTGGCAGATACGCAGTATTTT.

V is TRBV18 and J is TRBJ2-4, with 10 bases aligning to TRBD2. V lost 4 bases, J lost 2 bases, and 8 bases stayed unmatched. Germline loops: CDR1 KGHSH, CDR2 LQKENI. The CDR3 runs to 17 residues. The CDR3 reads CASSRPGLALTKNIQYF. Here the CDR3 DNA reads TGTGCCAGCTCACGACCGGGACTAGCGTTGACCAAAAACATTCAGTACTTC. The full variable domain, with the rest looked up from reference TRBV18 and TRBJ2-4, is NAGVMQNPRHLVRRRGQEARLRCSPMKGHSHVYWYRQLPEEGLKFMVYLQKENIIDESGMPKERFSAEFPKEGPSILRIQQVVRGDSAAYFCASSRPGLALTKNIQYFGAGTRLSVL.

The chain joins TRBV30 to TRBJ1-1; perhaps TRBD1 as D (6 bases). CDR3 length: 15 amino acids. V shed 1 base and J shed 3 bases, with 15 bases lying between them. The germline CDR1 and CDR2 sequences are GTSNPN and SVGIG (reference sequence). CDR3 sequence reads: CAWSGVRRGYTEAFF. The CDR3 bases are TGTGCCTGGAGTGGTGTTCGGAGGGGGTACACTGAAGCTTTCTTT.

The chain links TRBV30 to TRBJ1-3; D is possibly TRBD1 (5 bases). This CDR3 has 15 residues. In germline, CDR1 is GTSNPN, CDR2 SVGIG (reference sequence). The ends were cut back, 2 bases at V and 2 bases at J, with 13 bases in the middle. The DNA for the CDR3 is TGTGCCTGGAGTCCCCCGGCGGGGGCTGGAAACACCATATATTTT. Translating it yields CAWSPPAGAGNTIYF.